A single T cell receptor beta chain is shown here with its context. This sample was included in a study of T cell responses to AZD1222 COVID-19 vaccine. Germline CDR1 SGHDT, CDR2 YYEEEE. The CDR3 covers 14 residues. V gave up 3 bases and J gave up 2 bases; unmatched junction bases: 2. Using immunoSEQ multiplex PCR, the repertoire was profiled, and TCRdb retains in-frame clones only, with some absent. In the table there are approximately 110,000 clones, around 92% of which are singletons. Sequenced here: peripheral blood, sampled on day 0 of AZD1222 vaccination. The chain recombines TRBV5-6 with TRBJ2-7; 10 nucleotides align to TRBD1. This clonotype was obtained from an adult in good health. The CDR3 here is CASSYGTGAYEQYF. The CDR3 DNA reads TGTGCCAGCAGCTACGGGACAGGGGCCTACGAGCAGTACTTC.